This TCR beta chain was sequenced in a study of T cells in localized non-small cell lung cancer. Regarding the study as a whole: Heterogeneity within the tumor remains possible, as just one region underwent sequencing. Higher blood T cell density tracked longer overall survival. Appearing in adjacent lung were a median approximately 50 of the top 100 tumor clones. Maximal T cell clonality occurred in uninvolved adjacent lung, with tumor ranking below it.

The CDR3 is 16 amino acids. Germline CDR1 LNHNV, CDR2 YYDKDF (reference sequence). Trimming cost V 2 bases and J 0 bases, with 13 bases left between them. Profiling relied on immunoSEQ multiplex PCR, and the TCRdb table lists in-frame clones only, not all of them. The sample records 75,000 to 90,000 clones, 84% being singletons. A note on this clone: Its antigen remains unknown.

This clonotype was obtained from a man aged 35-69 years with stage I lung adenocarcinoma. This material consisted of peripheral blood, taken before any cancer treatment. The chain has TRBV15 and TRBJ1-2; weak D call: TRBD1 (5 bases). CDR3 loop: CATSRNRDQANYGYTF. For the CDR3, the DNA is TGTGCCACCAGCAGAAACCGGGACCAAGCTAACTATGGCTACACCTTC.